A selection of T cell receptor beta chains follows, all from one sample in a study. TCRdb called the RT-PCR reads again in MiXCR, with one record for every CDR3 protein. The sample includes approximately 720,000 distinct CDR3 sequences, 14% of them seen just once. Sequencing was performed on memory CD4+ T cells from blood. These receptor sequences come from a female donor in good health, serving as a healthy control. CDR3s include the opening cysteine and the closing phenylalanine or tryptophan. The D gene is left open where the match is weak. The listing skips clone size in some rows; elsewhere it reads once, few, many or a size class.

d_call | j_call | v_call | clone_size | cdr3_nt | cdr3_aa
TRBD1 | TRBJ2-7 | TRBV6-5 | many | TGTGCCAGCAGGAGGCGGGGGACAGGGGTCTACGAGCAGTACTTC | CASRRRGTGVYEQYF
NA | TRBJ2-1 | TRBV5-1 | few | TGCGCCAGCAGCGTCGGGACTCTCAATGAGCAGTTCTTC | CASSVGTLNEQFF
NA | TRBJ1-3 | TRBV19 | NA | TGTGCCAGTAGTCCCCGACAGGAGAGCTCTGGAAACACCATATATTTT | CASSPRQESSGNTIYF
TRBD1 | TRBJ1-2 | TRBV27 | few | TGTGCCAGCAGTTTCCTACCGGGACAGGGAGGTGGCTACACCTTC | CASSFLPGQGGGYTF
TRBD2 | TRBJ2-1 | TRBV28 | few | TGTGCCAGCAACTCGGCCCAGGGACTAGCGGAAGAGCAGTTCTTC | CASNSAQGLAEEQFF
NA | TRBJ1-1 | TRBV6-5 | many | TGTGCCAGCAGTTACTCGACATCCTTGAACACTGAAGCTTTCTTT | CASSYSTSLNTEAFF
TRBD1 | TRBJ1-6 | TRBV5-1 | few | TGCGCCAGCAGCTTGGCTGGACAGGCCTGGGATTCACCCCTCCACTTT | CASSLAGQAWDSPLHF
NA | TRBJ2-5 | TRBV6-2/TRBV6-3 | NA | TGTGCCAGCAGTTACTCGAGGGTGGGACGGGGGAGTCGGCAAGAGACCCAGTACTTC | CASSYSRVGRGSRQETQYF
NA | TRBJ1-1 | TRBV12-3/TRBV12-4 | many | TGTGCCAGCAGTCTCGGCACTGAAGCTTTCTTT | CASSLGTEAFF
NA | TRBJ1-1 | TRBV7-2 | many | TGTGCCAGCAGCTTAGCAGGGTGGGTCCGTGGGAACACTGAAGCTTTCTTT | CASSLAGWVRGNTEAFF